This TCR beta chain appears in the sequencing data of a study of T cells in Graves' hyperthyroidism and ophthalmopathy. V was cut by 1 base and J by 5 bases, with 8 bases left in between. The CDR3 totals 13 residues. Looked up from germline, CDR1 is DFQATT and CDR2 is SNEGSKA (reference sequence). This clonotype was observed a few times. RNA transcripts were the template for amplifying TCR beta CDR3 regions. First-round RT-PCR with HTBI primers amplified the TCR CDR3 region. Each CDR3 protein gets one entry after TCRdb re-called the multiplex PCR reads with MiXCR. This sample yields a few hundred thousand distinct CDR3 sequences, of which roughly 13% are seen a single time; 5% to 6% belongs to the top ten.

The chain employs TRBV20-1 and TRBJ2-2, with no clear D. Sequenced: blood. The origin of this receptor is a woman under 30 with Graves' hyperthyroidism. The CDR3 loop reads CSARVTGTGELFF. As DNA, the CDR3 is TGCAGTGCTAGAGTAACCGGGACCGGGGAGCTGTTTTTT.